The T cell receptor beta chain under discussion was sequenced for a study of blood T cell repertoires in COVID-19. Study background: PBMCs, B-cell-depleted T cells, or T cells were the source of the cDNA or gDNA that made up the material.

Trimming left V 5 bases short and J 0 bases short, with 14 bases between. CDR1 is MDHEN, CDR2 SYDVKM, per germline. The CDR3 consists of 16 residues. In the authors' methods: Researchers report that nucleated cell counts were estimated from reference gene primer amplification. Repertoires were generated with immunoSEQ multiplex PCR, while TCRdb's copy carries only in-frame clones and drops some. That table supplies the V and J calls and clone size; D and trimming were determined from the DNA. Of about 69,000 clones in the sample, under 90% were seen once. Seattle patients were enrolled while actively infected and followed longitudinally.

The chain links TRBV28 to TRBJ1-3; possibly TRBD1 for D (5 bases). The receptor was isolated from a man aged 45-60 years with COVID-19, enrolled during active disease. The sequencing input was peripheral blood. DNA of the CDR3: TGTGCCAGCAGTACCCCGGACAACCTCTCTGGAAACACCATATATTTT. Translating gives CASSTPDNLSGNTIYF.